The present TCR beta chain was sequenced within a study of cytomegalovirus exposure and HLA in healthy donors. Study-level findings and limits: In vitro confirmation showed a few CMV-associated chains to be CMV antigen specific. A later analysis found common viral pathogens apparently linked to several of the most significant clusters. Sequencing had likely introduced a cluster of highly shared sequence variants as an artifact.

A note on this clone: Its matching antigen is unknown.

PCR was performed using 60 Vbeta and 13 Jbeta primers. Here immunoSEQ multiplex PCR was the method, and the copy in TCRdb shows in-frame clones only, minus some. The sample shows about 200,000 clones, 60% to 80% of them seen only once. V trimming: 6 bases; J trimming: 3 bases; junction bases outside the gene matches: 13. The CDR3 loop spans 16 amino acids. Germline V CDR1 and CDR2: SGHTA, FQGTGA. This clonotype originated in a male donor in good health and CMV-seronegative. The chain has TRBV7-3 and TRBJ2-7; 8 bases fit TRBD1. The sample taken for sequencing was PBMCs. The CDR3 sequence: CASSFNGRTGLYEQYF. The CDR3 region has the DNA TGTGCCAGCAGTTTTAATGGACGGACAGGGCTCTACGAGCAGTACTTC. Combining the CDR3 with reference TRBV7-3 and TRBJ2-7 gives the whole variable domain GAGVSQTPSNKVTEKGKYVELRCDPISGHTALYWYRQSLGQGPEFLIYFQGTGAADDSGLPNDRFFAVRPEGSVSTLKIQRTERGDSAVYLCASSFNGRTGLYEQYFGPGTRLTVT.